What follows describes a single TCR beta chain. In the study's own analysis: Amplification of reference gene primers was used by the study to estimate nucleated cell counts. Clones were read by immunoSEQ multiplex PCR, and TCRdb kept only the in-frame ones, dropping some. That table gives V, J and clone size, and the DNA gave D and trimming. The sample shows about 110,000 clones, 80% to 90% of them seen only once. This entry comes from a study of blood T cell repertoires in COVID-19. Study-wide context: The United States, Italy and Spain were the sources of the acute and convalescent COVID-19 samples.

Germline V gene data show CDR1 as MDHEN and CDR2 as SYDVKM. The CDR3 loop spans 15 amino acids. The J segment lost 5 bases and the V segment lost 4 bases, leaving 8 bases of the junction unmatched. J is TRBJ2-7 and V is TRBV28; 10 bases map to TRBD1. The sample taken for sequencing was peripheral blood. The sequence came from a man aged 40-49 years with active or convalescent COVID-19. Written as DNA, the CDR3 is TGTGCCAGCAGTTCGATTCCGGGACAGGGGAACGAGCAGTACTTC. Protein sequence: CASSSIPGQGNEQYF.